This T cell receptor (beta chain) was recorded in a study of T cells in localized non-small cell lung cancer. Produced via immunoSEQ multiplex PCR; TCRdb's table is partial and in-frame only. The sample has around 26,000 clones, 81% seen once. The sample was peripheral blood, taken before any cancer treatment. The TCR comes from a man between 35 and 75 years old with stage III squamous cell lung carcinoma.

This CDR3 reads CASSPTGEGWTEAFF. DNA of the CDR3: TGCGCCAGCAGCCCGACAGGAGAGGGATGGACTGAAGCTTTCTTT. The chain uses TRBV5-1 and TRBJ1-1; TRBD1 might be the D (6 bases). The V end was cut by 4 bases, the J end by 5 bases, with 18 bases between. CDR3 length: 15 residues. The V gene's germline CDR1 is SGHRS and CDR2 YFSETQ.